Presented here are 16 T cell receptor beta chains from one specimen sequenced in a study of cytomegalovirus exposure and HLA in healthy donors. Primers for the PCR totalled 60 Vbeta and 13 Jbeta. Assay used: immunoSEQ multiplex PCR; TCRdb lists only in-frame clones, some missing. This sample carries under 150,000 clones, 73% of them seen once, and the ten largest clones take roughly 14%. Sequencing was performed on PBMCs. The receptor set was obtained from a human donor in good health.

This clone occurred once. This chain links TRBV10-1 with TRBJ2-2, with D tentatively TRBD1 (6 bases). From germline, CDR1 is WNHNN and CDR2 SYGVQD (reference sequence). V was trimmed by 6 bases and J by 4 bases, leaving 18 bases between them. The CDR3 runs 16 residues. CDR3 DNA: TGCGCCAGCAGGACTACAGGGACCTCGGGCACCGGGGAGCTGTTTTTT. This encodes CASRTTGTSGTGELFF.

Only one count was recorded for this clone. The chain employs TRBV5-8 and TRBJ2-4; TRBD1 agrees at 8 bases. Per germline, CDR1 SGHTS and CDR2 YDEGEE. The CDR3 extends over 14 amino acids. Losses at the gene ends were 4 bases for V and 4 bases for J; bases not matched to a gene: 4. CDR3 in amino acids: CASSADREKNIQYF. Here the CDR3 DNA reads TGTGCCAGCAGCGCGGACAGGGAGAAAAACATTCAGTACTTC.

V is TRBV28 and J is TRBJ2-1, with 7 bases aligning to TRBD1. The CDR3 consists of 14 residues. The trim removed 6 bases at V and 2 bases at J, leaving 4 bases unmatched. From germline, CDR1 is MDHEN and CDR2 SYDVKM. The CDR3 DNA reads as TGTGCCAGCAGCCTGACAGGGACCTACAATGAGCAGTTCTTC. Its protein product is CASSLTGTYNEQFF.

In nucleotides, the CDR3 is TGTGCCTGGAGTTCGGACTACCTAACGGATACGCAGTATTTT. It specifies CAWSSDYLTDTQYF. The chain joins TRBV30 to TRBJ2-3, with D possibly matching TRBD2 (6 bases). Trimming pared 2 bases from V and 6 bases from J, leaving 15 bases between. The CDR3 has 14 residues. Germline CDR1 is GTSNPN and CDR2 is SVGIG (reference sequence).

This chain connects TRBV2 to TRBJ2-5; D uncertain. The CDR3 has 15 residues. Germline V CDR1 and CDR2: SNHLY, FYNNEI. V lost 11 bases and J lost 0, with 19 bases in between. The CDR3 sequence: CAAAGPVGDQETQYF. CDR3 DNA sequence: TGTGCCGCCGCCGGCCCCGTAGGAGACCAAGAGACCCAGTACTTC.

The V and J genes are TRBV27 and TRBJ2-7, with D possibly matching TRBD2 (6 bases). The CDR3 covers 12 residues. From germline, CDR1 is MNHEY and CDR2 SMNVEV (reference sequence). The V end was cut by 7 bases, the J end by 6 bases, with 13 bases between. CDR3 region: CASKTGTSEQYF. The CDR3 coding sequence is TGTGCCAGCAAAACCGGGACTTCCGAGCAGTACTTC.

The chain links TRBV13 to TRBJ2-7, with TRBD1 matching over 11 bases. V was pared by 1 base and J by 4 bases, with 3 bases of the junction left unmatched. This CDR3 has 15 residues. The germline V gene encodes CDR1 PRHDT and CDR2 FYEKMQ (reference sequence). The CDR3 nucleotides are TGTGCCAGCAGCTTAGAAAGGGACAGGGGGTACGAGCAGTACTTC. Its translation is CASSLERDRGYEQYF.

The rearrangement uses TRBV18 and TRBJ2-3; D gene unclear. The germline V gene has CDR1 KGHSH and CDR2 LQKENI. V lost 6 bases to trimming and J lost 2 bases, with 12 bases between them. CDR3 size: 14 residues. The CDR3, as DNA: TGTGCCAGCTCCCCCCCCCGAGCCACAGATACGCAGTATTTT. It is translated as CASSPPRATDTQYF.

CDR3 coding DNA: TGTGCCAGCAGTGAAGCGCGGGGGGGCACAGATACGCAGTATTTT. It codes for CASSEARGGTDTQYF. The chain joins TRBV6-1 to TRBJ2-3; 8 positions match TRBD2. The V gene's germline CDR1 is MNHNS and CDR2 SASEGT. There are 15 residues in the CDR3. Trimming cost V 0 bases and J 1 base; bases outside gene matches: 0.

This clone was seen more than once but under ten times. The chain is built from TRBV14 and TRBJ1-2; the match to TRBD1 covers 7 bases. CDR3 size: 15 residues. Trimming removed 0 bases from V and 2 bases from J; junction bases left unmatched: 3. Germline loops: CDR1 SGHDN, CDR2 FVKESK. In DNA form, the CDR3 reads TGTGCCAGCAGCCAAGACACAGGGGCGAACTATGGCTACACCTTC. It is translated as CASSQDTGANYGYTF.

The chain couples TRBV30 to TRBJ2-2, with D maybe TRBD2 (7 bases). CDR3 length equals 16 residues. The V end was cut by 1 base, the J end by 4 bases, with 16 bases between. Germline CDR1 is GTSNPN and CDR2 is SVGIG (reference sequence). The CDR3 sequence is CAWSARGGGFTGELFF. In DNA, the CDR3 is TGTGCCTGGAGTGCTCGGGGAGGGGGGTTCACCGGGGAGCTGTTTTTT.

This chain links TRBV5-1 with TRBJ1-1, with TRBD1 identical over 7 bases. The CDR3 length is 15 residues. CDR1 is SGHRS and CDR2 is YFSETQ in the germline V gene. V lost 1 base and J lost 3; bases outside the gene matches: 6. This CDR3 is CASSLWGRGDTEAFF. The CDR3 DNA reads as TGCGCCAGCAGCTTGTGGGGCAGGGGGGACACTGAAGCTTTCTTT. The full variable domain, completed using reference TRBV5-1 and TRBJ1-1, is KAGVTQTPRYLIKTRGQQVTLSCSPISGHRSVSWYQQTPGQGLQFLFEYFSETQRNKGNFPGRFSGRQFSNSRSEMNVSTLELGDSALYLCASSLWGRGDTEAFFGQGTRLTVV.

Notes on this clone: At one boundary the junction diverges from the germline segment, which might be a read error. The V call is TRBV7-9, the J call TRBJ1-1, with TRBD1 identical over 7 bases. Germline loops: CDR1 SEHNR, CDR2 FQNEAQ (reference sequence). This CDR3 has 14 amino acids. CDR3 coding DNA: TGTTCCAGCAGCTTAGGGGGTGGGACAGATGGAGCTTTCTTT. Its translation is CSSSLGGGTDGAFF. Filled out from reference TRBV7-9 and TRBJ1-1, the complete variable domain reads DTGVSQNPRHKITKRGQNVTFRCDPISEHNRLYWYRQTLGQGPEFLTYFQNEAQLEKSRLLSDRFSAERPKGSFSTLEIQRTEQGDSAMYLCSSSLGGGTDGAFFGQGTRLTVV.

The chain uses TRBV18 and TRBJ2-7; 10 bases match TRBD2. From germline, CDR1 is KGHSH and CDR2 LQKENI. Unmatched junction bases numbered 3, after V lost 4 bases and J lost 3 bases. This CDR3 comprises 14 residues. CDR3 nucleotide sequence: TGTGCCAGCTCACGCGCTAGCGGGAGCTACGAGCAGTACTTC. As protein: CASSRASGSYEQYF.

The rearrangement links TRBV19 to TRBJ2-7, with a possible D match to TRBD1 (6 bases). From germline, CDR1 is LNHDA and CDR2 SQIVND (reference sequence). V lost 4 bases, J lost 2 bases, and 15 bases lay in between. The CDR3 length is 15 residues. CDR3 in amino acids: CASSTNLDRPYEQYF. DNA of the CDR3: TGTGCCAGTAGTACCAATCTGGACAGACCCTACGAGCAGTACTTC.

V and J are TRBV30 and TRBJ2-7; tentative D call: TRBD1 (6 bases). In germline, CDR1 is GTSNPN, CDR2 SVGIG (reference sequence). CDR3 length equals 14 residues. Trimming removed 2 bases from V and 0 bases from J, with 11 bases in between. Written as DNA, the CDR3 is TGTGCCTGGAGTAAAAGGACAGTCTCCTACGAGCAGTACTTC. The encoded protein is CAWSKRTVSYEQYF.